This T cell receptor (beta chain) originates from a study of T cell changes during pregnancy in multiple sclerosis (dated by TCRdb to about 2019). Study-wide context: In women with multiple sclerosis, the researchers looked at how the T cell repertoire shifted as pregnancy progressed.

In the case of this clone: It has no known antigen specificity. It has no much larger one-base neighbor in the sample; base qualities were not kept.

Library construction relied on the immunoSEQ multiplex PCR assay. Sourced from immuneACCESS, this table was stored by TCRdb with only in-frame sequences that have V and J called. A share of the clones is absent; for the studies checked, an unresolved V gene accounts for under half, and the remainder has no known explanation. Present in this sample are fewer than 40,000 clones, over 90% of which were seen just once. The biggest ten clones account for roughly 0.38% of the sample. Material: CD4+ T cells from peripheral blood mononuclear cells, obtained after pregnancy. The TCR sequence derives from a female donor in good health, enrolled as a control in a pregnancy study.

The nucleotide sequence reads TGTGCCAGCAGAAATACGGGAGGCGGCTACGAGCAGTACTTC. Its protein is CASRNTGGGYEQYF. In this chain, TRBV6-1 is recombined with TRBJ2-7, and TRBD2 aligns with 7 junction nucleotides. Trimming accounts for 6 bases at V and 3 bases at J, while the number of junction bases matched to no gene is 8. The CDR3 starts with the cysteine, ends with the phenylalanine, and has 14 residues. The retained sequence is limited to the CDR3, 42 bases, with the frame set at the first base. Looking up the germline V gene yields CDR1 MNHNS and CDR2 SASEGT.